The clone carrying this T cell receptor (beta chain) was seen at least ten times. Its specificity is unknown. This sample is drawn from a study of CD8 T cells in ankylosing spondylitis. Study findings and constraints: Some of the motif variants had earlier been found in reactive arthritis patients' fluid and blood. Those disease-linked clones were CD8+; they were also relatively rare in peripheral blood.

The CDR3 loop spans 11 amino acids. TCRdb analysed the 5' RACE reads with MiXCR anew, one entry per CDR3 protein. The sample holds some 180,000 distinct CDR3 sequences; 15% to 20% are singletons and the top ten take roughly 4.5%. This rearrangement joins TRBV21-1 to TRBJ2-3. TRBV21-1 corresponds to a pseudogene. This receptor was obtained from a male donor aged 5 to 29 with ankylosing spondylitis or in good health (not recorded which). The sequencing sample was made of blood, either unsorted or a sorted T cell fraction (not recorded which). The CDR3 nucleotides are TGTGCCAGCAGCACCGGAGATACGCAGTATTTT. Translated: CASSTGDTQYF.